These 23 T cell receptor beta chains share one sample of origin, sequenced in a study of blood T cells in healthy people across ages. Then a second PCR, running about 7 to 11 cycles, was carried out with a sample-barcoded 5' primer and a J-beta primer mix. TCRdb reprocessed the 5' RACE reads via MiXCR and lists one record per CDR3 protein. The sample has some 1.5 million distinct CDR3 sequences, roughly 43% seen once. Specimen: blood. These TCRs come from a woman younger than 30 in good health.

This clonotype occurred a few times. V is TRBV28 and J is TRBJ2-7, with D possibly matching TRBD2 (6 bases). CDR1 and CDR2 from the germline V gene are MDHEN and SYDVKM. This CDR3 is built from 15 residues. Trimming left V 6 bases short and J 3 bases short, with 18 bases between. The CDR3 loop reads CASSKPEGGRYEQYF. CDR3 in DNA: TGTGCCAGCAGCAAACCCGAAGGAGGGCGCTACGAGCAGTACTTC.

This clonotype was recorded at least ten times. CDR3 sequence reads: CASSPTGTRGTQYF. CDR3 sequence (DNA): TGTGCCAGCAGCCCGACCGGGACGCGGGGGACCCAGTACTTC. This chain links TRBV3-1 with TRBJ2-5; D perhaps matches TRBD2 (6 bases). The CDR3 extends over 14 amino acids. The germline V gene encodes CDR1 LGHDT and CDR2 YNNKEL (reference sequence). V was trimmed by 4 bases and J by 7 bases, leaving 16 bases between them.

This clonotype was recorded at least ten times. This sequence joins TRBV27 and TRBJ2-7; 7 bases fit TRBD1. Trimming cost V 6 bases and J 2 bases; bases outside gene matches: 7. Germline V gene sequence: CDR1 MNHEY, CDR2 SMNVEV (reference sequence). The length of the CDR3 is 14 residues. Here the CDR3 DNA reads TGTGCCAGCAGCCTGACAGGGTCCACCTACGAGCAGTACTTC. Translation: CASSLTGSTYEQYF.

J is TRBJ1-4 and V is TRBV7-9; no reliable D call. Germline loops: CDR1 SEHNR, CDR2 FQNEAQ (reference sequence). The length of the CDR3 is 12 residues. V dropped 5 bases and J dropped 8 bases, with 9 bases sitting between them. The CDR3: CASSPFEEKLFF. CDR3 bases: TGTGCCAGCAGCCCGTTTGAGGAAAAACTGTTTTTT.

In this sample, this clonotype turned up a few times. The gene calls are TRBV10-3 and TRBJ2-1, with D possibly matching TRBD2 (5 bases). From germline, CDR1 is ENHRY and CDR2 SYGVKD. The CDR3 runs 15 residues. V was trimmed by 6 bases and J by 0 bases, leaving 12 bases between them. Here the CDR3 DNA reads TGTGCCATCAGGGCTCACACTAGCTCCTACAATGAGCAGTTCTTC. Amino acids: CAIRAHTSSYNEQFF.

The chain links TRBV12-3 or TRBV12-4 to TRBJ2-1, with TRBD1 matching 10 bases. Trimming at V came to 9 bases and at J to 3 bases, leaving 2 bases not matched to a gene. The CDR3 is made up of 13 amino acids. CDR3 protein: CASWTGGYNEQFF. The CDR3 DNA reads as TGTGCCAGTTGGACAGGGGGCTACAATGAGCAGTTCTTC.

This clonotype was counted only a few times. This chain connects TRBV20-1 to TRBJ2-1; TRBD1 aligns across 8 bases. CDR3 length equals 15 residues. The V gene end was trimmed by 6 bases and the J gene end by 4 bases; junction bases not matched to a gene: 11. Germline V gives CDR1 DFQATT, CDR2 SNEGSKA (reference sequence). CDR3 in amino acids: CSARNRGFIYNEQFF. In nucleotides, the CDR3 is TGCAGTGCAAGAAACAGGGGGTTCATTTACAATGAGCAGTTCTTC.

This chain connects TRBV6-2 or TRBV6-3 to TRBJ2-1; 8 bases fit TRBD2. The CDR3 has 15 amino acids. With 2 bases clipped from V and 7 bases from J, the junction kept 7 bases outside the gene matches. Looked up from germline, CDR1 is MNHEY and CDR2 is SVGEGT. The CDR3 sequence is CASSYGIAGSNEQFF. DNA for the CDR3: TGTGCCAGCAGTTACGGAATAGCGGGGAGTAATGAGCAGTTCTTC.

The V gene is TRBV6-1, the J gene TRBJ1-5, with D tentatively TRBD1 (6 bases). The CDR3 is made up of 16 amino acids. V was clipped by 7 bases and J by 8 bases, with 24 bases between them. CDR1 MNHNS and CDR2 SASEGT come from the germline V gene. CDR3 amino acids: CASIQRQEIPREPQHF. In DNA form, the CDR3 reads TGTGCCAGCATCCAAAGACAGGAAATCCCTCGGGAGCCCCAGCATTTT.

This chain links TRBV20-1 with TRBJ2-5; D gene uncertain. The CDR3 covers 13 residues. In germline, CDR1 is DFQATT, CDR2 SNEGSKA (reference sequence). V was shortened by 2 bases and J by 5 bases, with 12 bases between the two germline ends. The CDR3 sequence: CSARRSGWETQYF. The CDR3 region has the DNA TGCAGTGCTAGAAGAAGTGGTTGGGAGACCCAGTACTTC.

The rearrangement joins TRBV12-3 or TRBV12-4 to TRBJ1-2; the D gene is possibly TRBD1 (5 bases). Trimming removed 1 base from V and 2 bases from J, with 20 bases in between. CDR3 size: 18 residues. Here the CDR3 DNA reads TGTGCCAGCAGTTTAGAGGGACTCTTGGCCGACGGGAACTATGGCTACACCTTC. Protein sequence: CASSLEGLLADGNYGYTF.

This clonotype was counted a few times. This chain joins TRBV6-6 and TRBJ2-1; 12 nucleotides agree with TRBD2. Unmatched junction bases numbered 4, after V lost 9 bases and J lost 4 bases. CDR1 and CDR2 from the germline V gene are MNHNY and SVGAGI (reference sequence). This CDR3 region has 14 residues. The CDR3 bases are TGTGCCAGTGATACTAGCGGGAGGTACAATGAGCAGTTCTTC. Its protein is CASDTSGRYNEQFF.

This clonotype was counted between two and nine times. The rearrangement uses TRBV20-1 and TRBJ2-6, with TRBD1 matching over 9 bases. This CDR3 region has 18 residues. The V gene end was trimmed by 3 bases and the J gene end by 0 bases; junction bases not matched to a gene: 9. Germline V gene data show CDR1 as DFQATT and CDR2 as SNEGSKA (reference sequence). CDR3 amino acids: CSARDPGQGDSGANVLTF. CDR3 nucleotide sequence: TGCAGTGCTAGGGATCCGGGACAGGGCGACTCTGGGGCCAACGTCCTGACTTTC.

This clonotype was seen only a few times. J is TRBJ2-1 and V is TRBV14; 9 positions match TRBD2. CDR3 length: 15 amino acids. Looked up from germline, CDR1 is SGHDN and CDR2 is FVKESK. The J segment lost 10 bases and the V segment lost 4 bases, leaving 11 bases of the junction unmatched. This CDR3 reads CASSLSTSGGLEQFF. As DNA, the CDR3 is TGTGCCAGCAGCCTATCGACTAGCGGAGGTTTAGAGCAGTTCTTC.

This clonotype turned up a few times. The chain carries TRBV6-1 and TRBJ2-4, with 7 bases matching TRBD1. The DNA end is a closer match to TRBJ2-7, so the J assignment may be wrong. The CDR3 totals 13 residues. Germline values: CDR1 MNHNS, CDR2 SASEGT. CDR3 region: CASRATGVDEQYF. The CDR3 DNA follows: TGTGCCAGCAGAGCCACAGGGGTGGACGAGCAGTACTTC.

CDR3 in amino acids: CASSLNVAYEQYF. CDR3 bases: TGTGCCAGCAGCCTAAATGTAGCCTACGAGCAGTACTTC. V usage is TRBV7-9 and J usage is TRBJ2-7; D not resolved. V lost 5 bases and J lost 2, with 10 bases in between. CDR1 is SEHNR and CDR2 is FQNEAQ in the germline V gene (reference sequence). This CDR3 has 13 amino acids. Complete variable domain (other parts from reference TRBV7-9 and TRBJ2-7): DTGVSQNPRHKITKRGQNVTFRCDPISEHNRLYWYRQTLGQGPEFLTYFQNEAQLEKSRLLSDRFSAERPKGSFSTLEIQRTEQGDSAMYLCASSLNVAYEQYFGPGTRLTVT.

J is TRBJ2-3 and V is TRBV20-1; no clear D gene. Germline V CDR1 and CDR2: DFQATT, SNEGSKA (reference sequence). CDR3 size: 15 residues. V was pared by 7 bases and J by 0 bases, with 17 bases between. The CDR3 DNA reads TGCAGTGTTACCCCAAACTGGCTTAGCACAGATACGCAGTATTTT. Translation gives CSVTPNWLSTDTQYF.

The genes are TRBV4-3 and TRBJ2-3; 9 nucleotides line up with TRBD2. The germline CDR1 and CDR2 sequences are LGHNA and YSLEER. CDR3 size: 18 residues. The V segment lost 0 bases and the J segment 6 bases; nucleotides outside the gene matches: 13. CDR3 sequence (DNA): TGCGCCAGCAGCCAAGAATGGCTAGCGGGGCCCCTTGGGGATACGCAGTATTTT. Amino acids: CASSQEWLAGPLGDTQYF.

This chain uses TRBV7-2 with TRBJ1-6; D remains ambiguous. CDR1 is SGHTA, CDR2 FQGNSA, per germline. The CDR3 is 14 amino acids. Trimming took 5 bases from V and 10 from J, leaving 15 bases between them. The CDR3: CASSRGLAGSPLHF. The CDR3 region has the DNA TGTGCCAGCAGCCGCGGCTTAGCAGGATCACCCCTCCACTTT. Full variable domain (remainder filled in from reference TRBV7-2 and TRBJ1-6): GAGVSQSPSNKVTEKGKDVELRCDPISGHTALYWYRQSLGQGLEFLIYFQGNSAPDKSGLPSDRFSAERTGGSVSTLTIQRTQQEDSAVYLCASSRGLAGSPLHFGNGTRLTVT.

V usage is TRBV29-1 and J usage is TRBJ1-1; D remains ambiguous. Germline loops: CDR1 SQVTM, CDR2 ANQGSEA. V lost 4 bases and J 0 bases, leaving 12 bases between the germline ends. The CDR3 totals 14 residues. CDR3 nucleotides: TGCAGCGTTGTTCATCGGCTCCTGAACACTGAAGCTTTCTTT. It specifies CSVVHRLLNTEAFF.

The chain employs TRBV12-5 and TRBJ2-5, with D unclear. TRBJ2-7 explains the end of the DNA better; the J call may be wrong. The CDR3 covers 9 residues. CDR1 is LGHNT and CDR2 is FRNRAP in the germline V gene. The CDR3 region is CAVWGEQYF. CDR3 DNA: TGTGCTGTCTGGGGCGAGCAGTACTTC.

There are a few counts of this clonotype. V gene TRBV7-6 combines with J gene TRBJ2-5; 11 nucleotides agree with TRBD2. The J call is in doubt because the DNA end fits TRBJ2-7 better. This CDR3 comprises 17 residues. CDR1 and CDR2 (germline): SGHVS, FNYEAQ. The DNA for the CDR3 is TGTGCCAGCAGCTTAGATCTAGCGGGAGGACTCTCCTACGAGCAGTACTTC. This gives the protein CASSLDLAGGLSYEQYF.

V is TRBV20-1 and J is TRBJ2-7, with 11 nucleotides matching TRBD2. V trimming: 3 bases; J trimming: 1 base; junction bases outside the gene matches: 11. The CDR3 contains 17 residues. Germline lookup yields CDR1 DFQATT and CDR2 SNEGSKA (reference sequence). CDR3 sequence reads: CSASSLTSGVRSYEQYF. CDR3 bases: TGCAGTGCTAGTTCATTGACTAGCGGGGTCCGATCCTACGAGCAGTACTTC.